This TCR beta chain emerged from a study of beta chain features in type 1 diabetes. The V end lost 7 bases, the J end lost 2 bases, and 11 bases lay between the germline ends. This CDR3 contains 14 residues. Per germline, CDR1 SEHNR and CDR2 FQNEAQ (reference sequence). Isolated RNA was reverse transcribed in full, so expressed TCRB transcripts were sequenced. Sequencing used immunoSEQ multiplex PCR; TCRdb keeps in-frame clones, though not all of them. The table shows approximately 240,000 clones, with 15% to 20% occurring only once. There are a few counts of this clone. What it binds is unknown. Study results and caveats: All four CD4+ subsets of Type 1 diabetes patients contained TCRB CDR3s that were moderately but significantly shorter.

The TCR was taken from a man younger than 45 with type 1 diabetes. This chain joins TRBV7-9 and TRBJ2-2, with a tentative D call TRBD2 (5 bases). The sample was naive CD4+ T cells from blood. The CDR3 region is CASTYGLNTGELFF. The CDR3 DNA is TGTGCCAGCACCTACGGACTCAACACCGGGGAGCTGTTTTTT.